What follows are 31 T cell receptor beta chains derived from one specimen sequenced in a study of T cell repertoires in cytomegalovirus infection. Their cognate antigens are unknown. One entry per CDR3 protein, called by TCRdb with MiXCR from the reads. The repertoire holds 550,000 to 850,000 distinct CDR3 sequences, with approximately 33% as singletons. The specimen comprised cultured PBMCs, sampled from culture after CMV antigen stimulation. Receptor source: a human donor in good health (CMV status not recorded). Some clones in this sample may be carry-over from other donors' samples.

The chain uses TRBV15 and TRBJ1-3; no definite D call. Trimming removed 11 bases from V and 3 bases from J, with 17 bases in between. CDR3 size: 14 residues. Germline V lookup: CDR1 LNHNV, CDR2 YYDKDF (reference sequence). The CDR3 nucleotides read TGTGCCGTCACCACCACCCTCCGTGGAAACACCATATATTTT. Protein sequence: CAVTTTLRGNTIYF.

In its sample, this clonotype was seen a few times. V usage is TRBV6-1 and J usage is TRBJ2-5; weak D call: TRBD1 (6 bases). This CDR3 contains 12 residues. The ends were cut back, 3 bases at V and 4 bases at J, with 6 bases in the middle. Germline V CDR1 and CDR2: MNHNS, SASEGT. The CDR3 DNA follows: TGTGCCAGCAGTGACAGGGGAGAGACCCAGTACTTC. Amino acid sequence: CASSDRGETQYF.

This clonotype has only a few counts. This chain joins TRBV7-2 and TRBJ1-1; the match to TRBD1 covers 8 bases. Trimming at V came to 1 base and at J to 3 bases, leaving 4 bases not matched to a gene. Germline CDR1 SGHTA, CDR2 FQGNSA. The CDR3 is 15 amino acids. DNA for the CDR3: TGTGCCAGCAGCTTAGAGGCAGGGGGCTACACTGAAGCTTTCTTT. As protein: CASSLEAGGYTEAFF. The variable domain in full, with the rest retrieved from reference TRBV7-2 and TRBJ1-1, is GAGVSQSPSNKVTEKGKDVELRCDPISGHTALYWYRQSLGQGLEFLIYFQGNSAPDKSGLPSDRFSAERTGGSVSTLTIQRTQQEDSAVYLCASSLEAGGYTEAFFGQGTRLTVV.

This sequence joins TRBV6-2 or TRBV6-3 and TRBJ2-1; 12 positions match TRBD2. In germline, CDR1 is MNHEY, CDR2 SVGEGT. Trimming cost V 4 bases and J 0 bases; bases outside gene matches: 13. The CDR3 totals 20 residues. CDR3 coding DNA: TGTGCCAGCAGTTCCCGAACTAGCGGGAGGAAAACCAGCTCCTACAATGAGCAGTTCTTC. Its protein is CASSSRTSGRKTSSYNEQFF.

The CDR3 here is CASSLMLAGKREQYF. The CDR3 DNA reads as TGTGCCAGCAGCTTAATGCTAGCGGGGAAGAGGGAGCAGTACTTC. This chain uses TRBV7-6 with TRBJ2-7; 9 positions agree with TRBD2. CDR3 length: 15 amino acids. Germline CDR1 SGHVS, CDR2 FNYEAQ. J was trimmed by 7 bases and V by 2 bases; bases with no gene match: 9.

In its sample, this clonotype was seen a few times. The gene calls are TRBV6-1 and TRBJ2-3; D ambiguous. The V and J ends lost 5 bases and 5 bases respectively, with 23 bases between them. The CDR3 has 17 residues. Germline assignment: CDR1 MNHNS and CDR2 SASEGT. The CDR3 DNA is TGTGCCAGCAGTAACGATCCCCCGGGCCGGGCCGGAGATACGCAGTATTTT. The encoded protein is CASSNDPPGRAGDTQYF.

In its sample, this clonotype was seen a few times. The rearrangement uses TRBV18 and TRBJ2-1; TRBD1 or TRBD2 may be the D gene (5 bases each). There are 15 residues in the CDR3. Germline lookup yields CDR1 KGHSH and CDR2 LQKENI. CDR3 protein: CATREAGTAHNEQFF. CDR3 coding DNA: TGTGCTACCCGCGAAGCCGGGACGGCCCACAATGAGCAGTTCTTC.

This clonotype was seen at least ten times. CDR3 coding DNA: TGTGCCAGCAGCCCACAAACCGGGGAGCTGTTTTTT. Its protein is CASSPQTGELFF. This rearrangement joins TRBV7-2 to TRBJ2-2, with D unresolved. This CDR3 has 12 amino acids. Germline assignment: CDR1 SGHTA and CDR2 FQGNSA. Trimming took off 5 bases at V and 5 bases at J, with 6 bases between the two ends.

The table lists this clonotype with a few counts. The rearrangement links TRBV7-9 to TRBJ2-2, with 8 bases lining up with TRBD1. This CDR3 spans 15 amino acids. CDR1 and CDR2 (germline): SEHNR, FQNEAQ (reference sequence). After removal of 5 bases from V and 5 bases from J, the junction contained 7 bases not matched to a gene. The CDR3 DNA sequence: TGTGCCAGCAGCCTTATCAGGACAGGGACCGGGGAGCTGTTTTTT. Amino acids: CASSLIRTGTGELFF.

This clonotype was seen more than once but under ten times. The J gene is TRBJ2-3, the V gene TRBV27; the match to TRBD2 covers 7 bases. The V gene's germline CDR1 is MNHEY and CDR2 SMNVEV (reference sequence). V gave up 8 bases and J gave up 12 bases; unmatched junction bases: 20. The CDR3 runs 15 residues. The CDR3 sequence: CASLPPDGGGTLQYF. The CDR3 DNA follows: TGTGCCAGCCTCCCACCGGATGGGGGGGGGACCCTTCAGTATTTT.

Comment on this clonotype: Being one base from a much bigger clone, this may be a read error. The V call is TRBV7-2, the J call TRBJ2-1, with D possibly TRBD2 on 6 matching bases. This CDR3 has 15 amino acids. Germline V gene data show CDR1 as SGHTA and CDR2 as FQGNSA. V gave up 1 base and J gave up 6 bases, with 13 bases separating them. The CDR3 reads CASSLGAGIVNEQFF. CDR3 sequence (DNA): TGTGCCAGCAGCTTAGGGGCGGGAATCGTCAATGAGCAGTTCTTC.

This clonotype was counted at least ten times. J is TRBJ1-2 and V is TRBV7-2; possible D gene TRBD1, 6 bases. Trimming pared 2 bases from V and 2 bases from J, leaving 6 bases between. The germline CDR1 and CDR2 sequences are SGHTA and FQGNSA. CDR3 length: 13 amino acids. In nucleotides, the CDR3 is TGTGCCAGCAGCTTACAGGGGAACTATGGCTACACCTTC. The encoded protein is CASSLQGNYGYTF.

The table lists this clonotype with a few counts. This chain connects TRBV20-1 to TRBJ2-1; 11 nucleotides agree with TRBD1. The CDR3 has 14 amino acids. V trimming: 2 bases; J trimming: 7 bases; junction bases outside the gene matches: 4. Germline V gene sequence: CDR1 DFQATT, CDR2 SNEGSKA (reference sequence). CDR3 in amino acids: CSARKGTGGNEQFF. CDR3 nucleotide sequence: TGCAGTGCTAGAAAGGGGACAGGGGGGAATGAGCAGTTCTTC.

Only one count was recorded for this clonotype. CDR3 DNA: TGTGCCAGCAGCCACAGTATCCGGGGCGCGGATCAGCCCCAGCATTTT. Amino acids: CASSHSIRGADQPQHF. The chain combines TRBV16 with TRBJ1-5; D might be TRBD1 (5 bases). The CDR3 loop spans 16 amino acids. Between the trimmed V and J ends, which lost 3 bases and 5 bases, there was a span of 17 bases. Germline-derived CDR1 and CDR2 are KGHSY and FQNENV.

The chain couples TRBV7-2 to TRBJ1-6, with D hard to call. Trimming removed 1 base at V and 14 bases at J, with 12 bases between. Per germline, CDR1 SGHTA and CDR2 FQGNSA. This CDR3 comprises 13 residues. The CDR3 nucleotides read TGTGCCAGCAGCTTAGGGGCGGTAACGGCCCTCCACTTT. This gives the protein CASSLGAVTALHF.

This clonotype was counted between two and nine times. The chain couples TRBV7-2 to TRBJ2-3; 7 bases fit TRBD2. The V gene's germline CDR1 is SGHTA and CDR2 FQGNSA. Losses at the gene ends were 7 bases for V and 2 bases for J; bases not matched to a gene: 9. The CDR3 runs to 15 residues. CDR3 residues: CASTRAGRVTDTQYF. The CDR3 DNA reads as TGTGCCAGCACCCGAGCGGGGCGGGTCACAGATACGCAGTATTTT.

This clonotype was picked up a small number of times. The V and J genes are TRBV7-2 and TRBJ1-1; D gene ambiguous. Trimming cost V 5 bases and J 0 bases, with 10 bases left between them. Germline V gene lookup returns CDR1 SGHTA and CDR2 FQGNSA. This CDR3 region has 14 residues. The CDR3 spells CASSIPELNTEAFF. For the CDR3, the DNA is TGTGCCAGCAGCATTCCCGAATTGAACACTGAAGCTTTCTTT. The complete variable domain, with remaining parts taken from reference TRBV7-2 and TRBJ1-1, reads GAGVSQSPSNKVTEKGKDVELRCDPISGHTALYWYRQSLGQGLEFLIYFQGNSAPDKSGLPSDRFSAERTGGSVSTLTIQRTQQEDSAVYLCASSIPELNTEAFFGQGTRLTVV.

The CDR3 region is CASSYLSLGVGYTF. The DNA of the CDR3 is TGTGCCAGCAGTTATTTGAGTCTCGGGGTTGGCTACACCTTC. The rearrangement links TRBV6-5 to TRBJ1-2, with D hard to call. Trimming cost V 3 bases and J 7 bases, with 15 bases left between them. Per germline, CDR1 MNHEY and CDR2 SVGAGI. The CDR3 runs 14 residues.

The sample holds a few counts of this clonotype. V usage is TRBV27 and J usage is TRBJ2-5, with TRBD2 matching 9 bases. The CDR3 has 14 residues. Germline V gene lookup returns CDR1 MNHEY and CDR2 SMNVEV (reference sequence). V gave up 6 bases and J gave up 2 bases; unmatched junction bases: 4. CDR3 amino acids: CASRLAGAQETQYF. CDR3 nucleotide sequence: TGTGCCAGCAGATTAGCGGGGGCACAAGAGACCCAGTACTTC.

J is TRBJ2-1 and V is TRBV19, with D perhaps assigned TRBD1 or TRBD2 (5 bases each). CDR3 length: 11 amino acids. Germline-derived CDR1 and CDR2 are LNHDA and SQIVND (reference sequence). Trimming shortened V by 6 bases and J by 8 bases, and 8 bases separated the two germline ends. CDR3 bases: TGTGCCAGTAGGGGACGGCATGAGCAGTTCTTC. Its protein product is CASRGRHEQFF.

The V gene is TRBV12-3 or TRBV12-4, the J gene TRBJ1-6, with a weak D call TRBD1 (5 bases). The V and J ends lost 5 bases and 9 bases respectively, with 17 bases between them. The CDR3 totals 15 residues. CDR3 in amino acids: CASSPGPQAGSPLHF. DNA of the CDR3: TGTGCCAGCAGTCCGGGACCCCAAGCTGGTTCACCCCTCCACTTT.

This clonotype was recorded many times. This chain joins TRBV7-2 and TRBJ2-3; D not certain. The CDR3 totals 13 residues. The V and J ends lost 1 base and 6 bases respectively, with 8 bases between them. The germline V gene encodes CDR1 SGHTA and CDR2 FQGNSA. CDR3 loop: CASSLDMEDTQYF. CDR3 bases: TGTGCCAGCAGCTTAGACATGGAGGATACGCAGTATTTT. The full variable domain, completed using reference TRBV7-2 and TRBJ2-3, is GAGVSQSPSNKVTEKGKDVELRCDPISGHTALYWYRQSLGQGLEFLIYFQGNSAPDKSGLPSDRFSAERTGGSVSTLTIQRTQQEDSAVYLCASSLDMEDTQYFGPGTRLTVL.

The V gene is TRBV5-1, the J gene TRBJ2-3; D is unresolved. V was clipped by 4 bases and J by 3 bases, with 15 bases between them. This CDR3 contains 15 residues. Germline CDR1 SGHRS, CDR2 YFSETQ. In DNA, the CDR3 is TGCGCCAGCAGCCCGGGCCCAGACTGGACAGATACGCAGTATTTT. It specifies CASSPGPDWTDTQYF.

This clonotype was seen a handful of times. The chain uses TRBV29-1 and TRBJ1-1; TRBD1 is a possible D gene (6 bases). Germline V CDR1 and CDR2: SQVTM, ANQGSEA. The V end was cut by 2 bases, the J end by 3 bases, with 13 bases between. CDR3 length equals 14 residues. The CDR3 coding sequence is TGCAGCGTTGAAAGTGGGGGCGGGGACACTGAAGCTTTCTTT. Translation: CSVESGGGDTEAFF.

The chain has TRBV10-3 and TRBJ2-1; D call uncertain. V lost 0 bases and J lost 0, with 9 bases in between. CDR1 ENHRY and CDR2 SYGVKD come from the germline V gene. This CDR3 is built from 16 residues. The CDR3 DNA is TGTGCCATCAGTGAGTCACTCCTCAGCTCCTACAATGAGCAGTTCTTC. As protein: CAISESLLSSYNEQFF.

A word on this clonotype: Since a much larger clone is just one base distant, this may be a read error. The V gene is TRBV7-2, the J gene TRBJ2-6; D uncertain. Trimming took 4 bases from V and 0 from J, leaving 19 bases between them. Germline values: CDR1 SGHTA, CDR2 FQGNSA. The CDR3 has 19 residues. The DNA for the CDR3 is TGTGCCAGCAGCTCGAGGACGGCCAGCTCTCTCTCTGGGGCCAACGTCCTGACTTTC. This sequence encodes CASSSRTASSLSGANVLTF. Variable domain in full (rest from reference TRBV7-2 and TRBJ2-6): GAGVSQSPSNKVTEKGKDVELRCDPISGHTALYWYRQSLGQGLEFLIYFQGNSAPDKSGLPSDRFSAERTGGSVSTLTIQRTQQEDSAVYLCASSSRTASSLSGANVLTFGAGSRLTVL.

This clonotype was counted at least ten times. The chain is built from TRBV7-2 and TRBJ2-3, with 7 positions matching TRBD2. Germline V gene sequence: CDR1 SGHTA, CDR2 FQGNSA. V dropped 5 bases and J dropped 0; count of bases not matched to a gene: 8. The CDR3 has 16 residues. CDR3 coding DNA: TGTGCCAGCAGCCGCGCTAGCGGAACTAGCACAGATACGCAGTATTTT. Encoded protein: CASSRASGTSTDTQYF.

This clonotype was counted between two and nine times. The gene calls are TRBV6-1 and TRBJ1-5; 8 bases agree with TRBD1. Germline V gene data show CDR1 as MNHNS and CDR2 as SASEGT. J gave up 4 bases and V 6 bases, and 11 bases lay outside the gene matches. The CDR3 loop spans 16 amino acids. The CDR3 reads CASSGQGRWENQPQHF. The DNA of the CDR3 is TGTGCCAGCAGCGGACAGGGCCGGTGGGAGAATCAGCCCCAGCATTTT.

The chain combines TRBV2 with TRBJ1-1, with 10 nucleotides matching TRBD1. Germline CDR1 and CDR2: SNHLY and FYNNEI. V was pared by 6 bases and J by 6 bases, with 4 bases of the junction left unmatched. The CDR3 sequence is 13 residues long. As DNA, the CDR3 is TGTGCCAGCAGATCGACAGGGGGCTCTGAAGCTTTCTTT. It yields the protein CASRSTGGSEAFF.

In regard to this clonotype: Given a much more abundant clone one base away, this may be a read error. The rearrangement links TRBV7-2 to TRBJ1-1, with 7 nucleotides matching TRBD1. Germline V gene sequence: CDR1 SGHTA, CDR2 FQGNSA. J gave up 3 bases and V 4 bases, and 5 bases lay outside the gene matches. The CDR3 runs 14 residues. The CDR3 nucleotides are TGTGCCAGCAGCTCCGACAGGGTTGACACTGAAGCTTTCTTT. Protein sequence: CASSSDRVDTEAFF.

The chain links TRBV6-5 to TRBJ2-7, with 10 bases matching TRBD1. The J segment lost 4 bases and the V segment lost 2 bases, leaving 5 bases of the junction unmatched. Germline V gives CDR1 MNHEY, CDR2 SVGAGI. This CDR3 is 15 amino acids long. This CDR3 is CASSYRGTGVYEQYF. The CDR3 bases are TGTGCCAGCAGTTACCGGGGGACAGGGGTTTACGAGCAGTACTTC.